The next 27 T cell receptor beta chains were all read from a single sample in a study of tumor-infiltrating lymphocytes in primary liver carcinoma. Total RNA (approximately 500 ng) served as template for TCR beta cDNA synthesis primed by a constant-region primer. Each TCR beta library was derived from three nested multiplex PCR rounds that employed slightly modified ARM-PCR. Investigators reported that the first two PCR rounds, at around 10 cycles each, used TRBV1-TRBV30 forward primers with a C-beta reverse primer. TCRdb used MiXCR to reprocess the multiplex PCR reads, holding one entry per CDR3 protein. The table records 90,000 to 100,000 distinct CDR3 sequences, more than 65% of them present only once. The roughly 18-32 mg bulk tissue piece was not sorted before simultaneous RNA and DNA extraction. Sequenced material: liver tumor tissue from sampling region 5. The subset: tumor region T5, tumor centre. The receptors stem from an older woman with primary liver carcinoma and hepatitis B virus infection.

Ten or more counts support this clonotype. This chain links TRBV28 with TRBJ2-5, with D possibly being TRBD2 (5 bases). CDR3 length equals 14 residues. CDR1 and CDR2 (germline): MDHEN, SYDVKM. Deletions cut 6 bases from V and 5 bases from J, with 16 bases between. CDR3: CASSRDYPSETQYF. The CDR3 DNA is TGTGCCAGCAGCCGCGACTATCCTTCGGAGACCCAGTACTTC.

The CDR3, as DNA: TGTGCCAGCAACCCCCTTCCCGGACAGGGCGGTACCGGGGAGCTGTTTTTT. Translation: CASNPLPGQGGTGELFF. This chain connects TRBV11-2 to TRBJ2-2; 8 bases fit TRBD1. CDR1 is SGHAT and CDR2 is FQNNGV in the germline V gene. This CDR3 region has 17 residues. The junction had 15 bases not matched to a gene; V was cut back by 7 bases and J by 5 bases.

This clonotype was counted once. Possible read error: a much larger clone is one base away. The chain is built from TRBV28 and TRBJ2-1; the D gene could be TRBD1 or TRBD2 (5 bases each). Germline values: CDR1 MDHEN, CDR2 SYDVKM. Trimming left V 4 bases short and J 13 bases short, with 11 bases between. The CDR3 totals 11 residues. The CDR3 sequence is CASSWGIDQFF. Written as DNA, the CDR3 is TGTGCCAGCAGTTGGGGGATTGATCAGTTCTTC.

About this clonotype itself: Because the CDR3 is missing its conserved closing phenylalanine or tryptophan, this is likely a read error. The chain couples TRBV11-2 to TRBJ2-1; 10 bases agree with TRBD2. CDR1 SGHAT and CDR2 FQNNGV come from the germline V gene. This CDR3 region has 14 residues. The CDR3 sequence: CASILAGGPLEQFV. The CDR3 DNA is TGTGCCAGCATCTTAGCGGGAGGACCGCTTGAGCAGTTCGTC.

A note on this clonotype: This CDR3 fails to terminate in the conserved phenylalanine or tryptophan, so it likely reflects a read error. V gene TRBV12-3 or TRBV12-4 combines with J gene TRBJ2-6, with a possible D match to TRBD1 (7 bases). This CDR3 spans 16 amino acids. CDR3 in DNA: TGTGCCAGCAGTTTAGCGACAGGGACTGGGACCAACGTCCTGACTTCC. Translated, it gives CASSLATGTGTNVLTS.

This clonotype has only one observation. The junction and the germline gene differ at one end; a read error may be behind it. This sequence joins TRBV11-3 and TRBJ2-1, with TRBD2 identical over 8 bases. The CDR3 contains 15 residues. Germline V gives CDR1 SGHNT, CDR2 YENEEA. The CDR3 nucleotides read TGTGCCGGCAGCTTAGGGACCAGCGGGAGTCTTGAACAGTTCTTC. Its translation is CAGSLGTSGSLEQFF.

The rearrangement links TRBV6-5 to TRBJ1-1; no clear D. This CDR3 contains 14 residues. The V gene lost 0 bases and the J gene lost 11 bases, with 16 bases spanning the gap. Looked up from germline, CDR1 is MNHEY and CDR2 is SVGAGI. The CDR3 DNA sequence: TGTGCCAGCAGTTACTCGACCGGGAGGTGGGAGGCTTTCTTT. Translation: CASSYSTGRWEAFF.

CDR3 sequence: CASSPRRRRTDTQYF. The CDR3 coding sequence is TGTGCCAGCAGCCCTAGGAGGAGACGTACGGATACGCAGTATTTT. This chain links TRBV11-1 with TRBJ2-3, with TRBD2 as a possible D gene (5 bases). Germline CDR1 and CDR2: SGHAT and FQDESV (reference sequence). The CDR3 loop spans 15 amino acids. The V end was cut by 5 bases, the J end by 6 bases, with 18 bases between.

The J gene is TRBJ1-2, the V gene TRBV6-5; D gene ambiguous. CDR3 length: 13 amino acids. The germline V and J ends were trimmed by 6 bases and 6 bases, with 14 bases remaining between them. Germline V CDR1 and CDR2: MNHEY, SVGAGI. CDR3 nucleotide sequence: TGTGCCAGCAGCCTAGATTGGGAAGATGGCTACACCTTC. It translates to CASSLDWEDGYTF.

On this clonotype itself: At one boundary the junction diverges from the germline segment, which might be a read error. The CDR3 region has the DNA TGTGCCAGCAGTTTCTCAGAGAACACTGAAGCTTTCTTC. Residues: CASSFSENTEAFF. V and J are TRBV12-3 or TRBV12-4 and TRBJ1-1; D gene uncertain. The CDR3 is 13 residues long.

This chain uses TRBV23-1 with TRBJ2-2; TRBD1 is a possible D gene (5 bases). TRBV23-1 is annotated as an ORF whose role is uncertain. V was trimmed by 6 bases and J by 3 bases, leaving 23 bases between them. The CDR3 runs 18 residues. Here the CDR3 reads CASSHYLRWGLYTGELFF. The CDR3 nucleotides are TGCGCCAGCAGCCACTACCTTCGTTGGGGCTTGTACACCGGGGAGCTGTTTTTT.

For this clonotype: Just one base apart from a much larger clone, this may be a read error. The CDR3 end shows no conserved phenylalanine or tryptophan, and so a read error is likely. No DNA is shown, since the ends of the CDR3 on it are uncertain; the CDR3 is the one TCRdb lists. The chain is built from TRBV12-1 and TRBJ2-1; TRBD1, as called in the table, went unchecked against the DNA. TRBV12-1 is labeled a pseudogene. The CDR3 contains 10 residues when both ends are counted. The CDR3 protein is CASLGGGQFL.

For this clonotype: The junction does not match germline at one end; this may be a read error. The chain recombines TRBV6-5 with TRBJ2-7; TRBD2 aligns across 13 bases. The CDR3 runs 14 residues. Germline CDR1 reads MNHEY; CDR2 reads SVGAGI. The CDR3: CARQGLAGVYEQYF. The CDR3 region has the DNA TGTGCCAGACAAGGACTAGCGGGAGTCTACGAACAGTACTTC.

The rearrangement links TRBV4-1 to TRBJ2-1; 9 bases align to TRBD1. The CDR3 is 17 residues long. In germline, CDR1 is MGHRA, CDR2 YSYEKL. Unmatched junction bases numbered 11, after V lost 4 bases and J lost 4 bases. The CDR3 protein is CASSLIQGAMVYNEQFF. CDR3 coding DNA: TGCGCCAGCAGCCTCATACAGGGGGCTATGGTATACAATGAGCAGTTCTTC.

Remarks on this clonotype: A read error may produce the germline difference seen at one junction end. This chain uses TRBV5-6 with TRBJ2-7, with D possibly being TRBD1 (7 bases). Germline assignment: CDR1 SGHDT and CDR2 YYEEEE. There are 15 residues in the CDR3. Here the CDR3 reads CASSFRGTASYERYF. CDR3 DNA: TGTGCTAGCAGCTTCCGCGGGACAGCATCCTACGAGCGGTACTTC. The variable domain in full, completed from reference TRBV5-6 and TRBJ2-7, reads DAGVTQSPTHLIKTRGQQVTLRCSPKSGHDTVSWYQQALGQGPQFIFQYYEEEERQRGNFPDRFSGHQFPNYSSELNVNALLLGDSALYLCASSFRGTASYERYFGPGTRLTVT.

This clonotype is medium-sized (0.01 to 0.1%) by share. The rearrangement links TRBV12-3 or TRBV12-4 to TRBJ2-6, with D unresolved. The CDR3 length is 17 residues. With 5 bases removed from V and 0 bases from J, the gap between germline ends came to 14 bases. The CDR3 nucleotides read TGTGCCAGCAGTCCTCCCCGGGCCTACTCTGGGGCCAACGTCCTGACTTTC. As protein: CASSPPRAYSGANVLTF.

For this clonotype: Since a much larger clone is just one base distant, this may be a read error. This chain uses TRBV4-1 with TRBJ2-1; maybe TRBD2 (5 bases). The CDR3 is 15 amino acids. Trimming cost V 9 bases and J 9 bases, with 24 bases left between them. The V gene's germline CDR1 is MGHRA and CDR2 YSYEKL. The CDR3 sequence: CARSPTDSRSVEQFF. DNA of the CDR3: TGCGCCAGAAGTCCCACGGACTCGAGAAGCGTTGAGCAGTTCTTC.

Points on this clonotype: Given the absence of the conserved phenylalanine or tryptophan at the CDR3 end, a read error is likely. The chain uses TRBV29-1 and TRBJ2-1, with 8 bases that match TRBD2. The CDR3 spans 14 residues. The germline CDR1 and CDR2 sequences are SQVTM and ANQGSEA. V was pared by 4 bases and J by 9 bases, with 11 bases of the junction left unmatched. In DNA form, the CDR3 reads TGCAGCGTTGTCCCCGGGAGGGGCGACAGTGAGCAGTTCCTC. Encoded protein: CSVVPGRGDSEQFL.

A note on this clonotype: Being one base from a much bigger clone, this may be a read error. The chain carries TRBV28 and TRBJ2-2; D remains ambiguous. The germline V gene encodes CDR1 MDHEN and CDR2 SYDVKM. CDR3 length: 11 residues. CDR3 sequence: CACSLYGELFF. DNA of the CDR3: TGTGCCTGCAGTTTGTACGGGGAGCTGTTTTTT.

Points on this clonotype: One end of the junction is discordant with germline, which a read error may explain. The V and J genes are TRBV4-1 and TRBJ1-4; 7 nucleotides align to TRBD1. The CDR3 spans 14 residues. Germline loops: CDR1 MGHRA, CDR2 YSYEKL. The CDR3: CAGSSTGTQEKPFF. The CDR3 nucleotides read TGCGCCGGCAGCTCGACAGGGACACAAGAAAAACCGTTTTTT.

This clonotype has a count of ten or more. The rearrangement links TRBV12-3 or TRBV12-4 to TRBJ2-1; 8 nucleotides match TRBD2. The CDR3 extends over 15 amino acids. V trimming: 6 bases; J trimming: 5 bases; junction bases outside the gene matches: 9. CDR3: CASSIRTSWDNEQFF. The CDR3 bases are TGTGCCAGCAGCATTAGGACTAGCTGGGACAATGAGCAGTTCTTC.

Comment on this clonotype: An end of the junction does not agree with germline; a read error may underlie this. This sequence joins TRBV11-1 and TRBJ2-2; D is possibly TRBD2 (7 bases). The germline CDR1 and CDR2 sequences are SGHAT and FQDESV (reference sequence). This CDR3 region has 14 residues. DNA of the CDR3: TGTGCCAGCAGACCGAGCCTTGACACCGGGGGGCTGCTATTT. The encoded protein is CASRPSLDTGGLLF. The full variable domain, completed using reference TRBV11-1 and TRBJ2-2, is EAEVAQSPRYKITEKSQAVAFWCDPISGHATLYWYRQILGQGPELLVQFQDESVVDDSQLPKDRFSAERLKGVDSTLKIQPAELGDSAMYLCASRPSLDTGGLLFGEGSRLTVL.

For this clonotype: A much larger clone sits a single nucleotide away, making a read error possible. The chain is built from TRBV10-3 and TRBJ2-7; D is undetermined. The CDR3 contains 14 residues. CDR1 and CDR2 from the germline V gene are ENHRY and SYGVKD. DNA for the CDR3: TGTGCCATCAGTGAGTTACAGCAGTCCTACAAGCAGTACTTC. Translation gives CAISELQQSYKQYF.

About this clonotype: An end of the junction does not agree with germline; a read error may underlie this. The V gene is TRBV12-3 or TRBV12-4, the J gene TRBJ2-7; no reliable D call. The CDR3 consists of 12 residues. Here the CDR3 reads CARSFSPNEHYF. Here the CDR3 DNA reads TGTGCCAGAAGTTTTTCCCCTAACGAGCATTACTTC.

The chain couples TRBV12-3 or TRBV12-4 to TRBJ2-7; weak D call: TRBD2 (6 bases). Between the trimmed V and J ends, which lost 0 bases and 3 bases, there was a span of 15 bases. The CDR3 has 16 amino acids. CDR3 coding DNA: TGTGCCAGCAGTTTAGCGTGGACGGCGGGATACTACGAGCAGTACTTC. Translated, it gives CASSLAWTAGYYEQYF.

About this clonotype itself: A read error may account for a junction end that differs from germline. CDR3 in DNA: TGTACCAGCAGCTTGTTAGGGAGACCAGATATGCAGTATTTT. Translation gives CTSSLLGRPDMQYF. The chain links TRBV5-5 to TRBJ2-3, with a possible D match to TRBD2 (5 bases). The length of the CDR3 is 14 residues. The V gene's germline CDR1 is SGHKS and CDR2 YYEKEE (reference sequence).

With regard to this clonotype: A much larger clone sits a single nucleotide away, making a read error possible. The CDR3 end shows no conserved phenylalanine or tryptophan, and so a read error is likely. V usage is TRBV13 and J usage is TRBJ2-7; D may be TRBD1 or TRBD2 (5 bases each). Trimming cost V 5 bases and J 6 bases, with 11 bases left between them. Per germline, CDR1 PRHDT and CDR2 FYEKMQ (reference sequence). The CDR3 has 12 residues. The DNA of the CDR3 is TGTGCCAGCAGCCCTCATGGGGGCGAGCAGTACTCC. This gives the protein CASSPHGGEQYS.